This T cell receptor (beta chain) emerged from a study of T cell changes during pregnancy in multiple sclerosis (dated by TCRdb to about 2019). General notes on the study: The study examined how the T cell repertoire changed over the course of pregnancy in women with multiple sclerosis.

The library was produced with the immunoSEQ multiplex PCR assay. TCRdb took this table from immuneACCESS and kept in-frame rearrangements with V and J called. Such tables lack part of the clones; where checked against another copy, unresolved V genes explain under half of the gap, and the rest is unexplained. This sample has around 100,000 clones in its table, and around 92% of those were observed once. The ten largest make up 2.5% to 4% of the sample. As to this clone: The specificity of this receptor is unknown. Within one base of it there is no much larger clone, and no base qualities were kept.

This sample comprised peripheral blood, obtained in the second trimester of pregnancy. The sequence was obtained from a female donor with multiple sclerosis, enrolled in a pregnancy study.

The CDR3 protein is CASSWDTSNQPQHF. The sequence in DNA is TGTGCCAGCAGTTGGGACACAAGCAATCAGCCCCAGCATTTT. The sequence is built from TRBV2 and TRBJ1-5; the D gene is perhaps TRBD1, from 6 matching bases. Via the germline V gene, CDR1 is SNHLY and CDR2 FYNNEI. V loses 5 bases, J loses 1 base, and the germline ends lie 9 bases apart. From cysteine to phenylalanine, the CDR3 is 14 amino acids long. Solely the CDR3 DNA is kept, with 42 bases framed from the first base. Reference TRBV2 and TRBJ1-5 genes cover what lies past the CDR3, so the full variable domain is EPEVTQTPSHQVTQMGQEVILRCVPISNHLYFYWYRQILGQKVEFLVSFYNNEISEKSEIFDDQFSVERPDGSNFTLKIRSTKLEDSAMYFCASSWDTSNQPQHFGDGTRLSIL.